This TCR beta chain was obtained from a study of PD-L1 blockade in urothelial cancer. Study as a whole: Analyses were performed on blood at 3 weeks after treatment start (the second dose) and at 6 weeks. Blood samples contained a median approximately 140,000 T cells.

Noted time point: pretreatment peripheral blood. This table comes from immunoSEQ multiplex PCR, and its TCRdb copy is limited to in-frame clones, with some not included. In the table there are 85,000 to 95,000 clones, around 90% of which are singletons. The V segment lost 0 bases and the J segment 5 bases; nucleotides outside the gene matches: 7. Germline CDR1 is MGHRA and CDR2 is YSYEKL. The CDR3 length is 16 residues. This sequence originates from a man between 60 and 75 years old with urothelial cancer. The V gene is TRBV4-1, the J gene TRBJ2-5, with 9 bases that match TRBD2. Sequenced here: PBMCs, sampled around atezolizumab (anti-PD-L1) treatment. The CDR3 region is CASSQDRRGGFETQYF. CDR3 bases: TGCGCCAGCAGCCAAGATAGGCGGGGGGGCTTCGAGACCCAGTACTTC.